The clone carrying this TCR beta chain was found a few times. Using unique molecular identifiers, the investigators prepared the TCRbeta library. MiXCR, applied by TCRdb to the PCR reads, yields one record per CDR3 protein. The sample shows some 300,000 distinct CDR3 sequences, under 13% of them seen only once. This record belongs to a study of T-cell reconstitution after alpha-beta-depleted transplantation in children. V was pared by 5 bases and J by 6 bases, with 7 bases of the junction left unmatched. CDR3 size: 14 residues. Germline assignment: CDR1 SGHRS and CDR2 YFSETQ. This TCR was sampled from a human donor who donated a stem cell graft to a child with acute lymphoblastic leukemia. Sequenced here: PBMCs from the stem cell graft donor, sampled from the stem cell graft. The V and J genes are TRBV5-1 and TRBJ2-7, with 11 positions matching TRBD2. Here the CDR3 reads CASRDLAGGSEQYF. The CDR3 DNA sequence: TGCGCCAGCAGAGATCTAGCGGGAGGTTCCGAGCAGTACTTC.